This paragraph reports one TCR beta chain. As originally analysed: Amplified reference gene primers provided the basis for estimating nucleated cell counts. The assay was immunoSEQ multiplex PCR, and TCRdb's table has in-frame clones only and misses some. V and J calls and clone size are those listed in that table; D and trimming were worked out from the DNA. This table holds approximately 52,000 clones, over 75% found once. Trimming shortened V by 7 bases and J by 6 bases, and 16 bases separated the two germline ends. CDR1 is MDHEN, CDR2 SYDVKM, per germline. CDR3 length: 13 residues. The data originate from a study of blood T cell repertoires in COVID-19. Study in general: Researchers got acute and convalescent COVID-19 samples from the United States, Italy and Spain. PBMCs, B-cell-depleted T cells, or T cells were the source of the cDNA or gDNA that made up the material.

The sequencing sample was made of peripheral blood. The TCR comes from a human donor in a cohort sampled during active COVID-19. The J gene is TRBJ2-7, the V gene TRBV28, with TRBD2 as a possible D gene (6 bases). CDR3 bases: TGTGCCAGCAATAGCCGGGAGTACGCCGAGCAGTACTTC. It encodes CASNSREYAEQYF. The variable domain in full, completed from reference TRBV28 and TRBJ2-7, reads DVKVTQSSRYLVKRTGEKVFLECVQDMDHENMFWYRQDPGLGLRLIYFSYDVKMKEKGDIPEGYSVSREKKERFSLILESASTNQTSMYLCASNSREYAEQYFGPGTRLTVT.